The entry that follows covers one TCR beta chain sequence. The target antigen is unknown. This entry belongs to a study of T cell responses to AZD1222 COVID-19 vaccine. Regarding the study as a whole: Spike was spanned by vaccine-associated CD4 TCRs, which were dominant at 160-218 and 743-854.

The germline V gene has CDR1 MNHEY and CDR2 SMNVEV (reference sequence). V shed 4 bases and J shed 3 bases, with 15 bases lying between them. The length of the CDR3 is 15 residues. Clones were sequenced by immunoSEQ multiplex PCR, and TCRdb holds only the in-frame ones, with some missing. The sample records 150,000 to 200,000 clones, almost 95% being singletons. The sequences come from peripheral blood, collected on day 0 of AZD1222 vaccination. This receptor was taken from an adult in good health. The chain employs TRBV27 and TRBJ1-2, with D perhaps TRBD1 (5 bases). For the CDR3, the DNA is TGTGCCAGCAGTTCCCGGGACCGACCCCACTATGGCTACACCTTC. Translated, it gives CASSSRDRPHYGYTF.